A selection of T cell receptor beta chains follows, all from one sample in a study of Ad26.COV2.S vaccination and SARS-CoV-2 variants. Using immunoSEQ multiplex PCR, the repertoire was profiled, and TCRdb retains in-frame clones only, with some absent. This sample has about 180,000 clones; approximately 88% occur once, and the top ten carry more than 4.5%. Sequenced material: peripheral blood, taken after recovery from COVID-19. The receptors here all came from a human donor who had recovered from COVID-19. The CDR3 runs from the conserved cysteine through the conserved F or W.

TRBJ2-5 TRBV9 CASSVGSSGGQETQYF
TRBJ1-1 TRBV5-1 CASRPVPRGSSHTEAFF
TRBJ2-3 TRBV9 CASSASGGGTDTQYF
TRBJ1-2 TRBV28 CASSLGISGERYGYTF
TRBJ2-5 TRBV7-2 CASSPGNRVWETQYF
TRBJ2-1 TRBV7-3 CASSLEGSGRIGTNEQFF
TRBJ1-1 TRBV19 CASSMGQGGTEAFF
TRBJ2-7 TRBV21-1 CASSKGLYEQYF
TRBJ1-6 TRBV27 CASSSDSYYNSPLHF
TRBJ2-1 TRBV11-3 CASSPGAARGNEQFF
TRBJ2-7 TRBV5-8 CASSPRDRGFYEQYF
TRBJ1-2 TRBV7-9 CASTLSWGYGYTF
TRBJ2-5 TRBV2 CASRSTSAPYF
TRBJ2-5 TRBV5-1 CASRPLSPGETQYF
TRBJ1-2 TRBV27 CASSLSLNYGYTF
TRBJ2-5 TRBV6-5 CASGGFGTSVETQYF
TRBJ2-7 TRBV19 CASSRRGASSYEQYF
TRBJ2-1 TRBV7-9 CASSLTGVRYNEQFF
TRBJ2-1 TRBV3-1/TRBV3-2 CASSQDRLTSGDYNEQFF
TRBJ2-3 TRBV28 CATYRRDTDTQYF
TRBJ1-2 TRBV2 CASSDGNYGYTF
TRBJ2-7 TRBV3-1/TRBV3-2 CASSQEERGSYEQYF
TRBJ1-1 TRBV2 CASCGRAEAFF
TRBJ1-6 TRBV11-1 CASSRTGNNSPLHF
TRBJ1-1 TRBV2 CASRVTEGAEAFF
TRBJ1-1 TRBV6-2/TRBV6-3 CASSYGQENTEAFF
TRBJ1-5 TRBV19 CASTNTPRQPQHF
TRBJ2-1 TRBV6-5 CASSYGLAGSNEQFF
TRBJ1-4 TRBV5-1 CASSLRPGNGAGEKLFF
TRBJ1-6 TRBV6-1 CASSEAGAAGTLNSPLHF
TRBJ2-3 TRBV7-3 CASSSYLLAGPDTQYF
TRBJ1-4 TRBV28 CASSQVAVYEKLFF
TRBJ1-2 TRBV5-6 CASGTGGNYGYTF
TRBJ1-2 TRBV19 CASSITGGSYGYTF
TRBJ1-4 TRBV5-1 CASSSQGHREKLFF
TRBJ1-2 TRBV24-1 CAERRGGAFDYGYTF
TRBJ2-3 TRBV2 CASSVGEGSRFSTDTQYF